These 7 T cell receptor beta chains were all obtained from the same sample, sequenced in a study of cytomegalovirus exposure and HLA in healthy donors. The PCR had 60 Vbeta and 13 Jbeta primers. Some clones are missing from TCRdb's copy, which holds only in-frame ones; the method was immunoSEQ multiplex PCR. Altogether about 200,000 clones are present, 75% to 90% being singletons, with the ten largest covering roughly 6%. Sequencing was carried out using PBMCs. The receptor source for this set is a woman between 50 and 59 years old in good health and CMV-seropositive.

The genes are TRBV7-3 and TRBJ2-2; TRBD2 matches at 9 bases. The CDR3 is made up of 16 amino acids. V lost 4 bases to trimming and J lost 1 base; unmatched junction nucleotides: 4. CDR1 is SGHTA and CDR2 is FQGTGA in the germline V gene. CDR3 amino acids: CASSYQLAGNTGELFF. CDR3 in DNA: TGTGCCAGCAGCTACCAACTAGCGGGGAACACCGGGGAGCTGTTTTTT.

The chain's CDR3 is CASSPYETSGRGRFYEQYF. The CDR3 nucleotides read TGTGCCAGCAGCCCGTATGAAACTAGCGGGAGAGGCAGGTTCTACGAGCAGTACTTC. The chain couples TRBV4-2 to TRBJ2-7, with 11 positions matching TRBD2. Germline V CDR1 and CDR2: LGHNA, YNFKEQ. V dropped 4 bases and J dropped 3; count of bases not matched to a gene: 17. This CDR3 spans 19 amino acids.

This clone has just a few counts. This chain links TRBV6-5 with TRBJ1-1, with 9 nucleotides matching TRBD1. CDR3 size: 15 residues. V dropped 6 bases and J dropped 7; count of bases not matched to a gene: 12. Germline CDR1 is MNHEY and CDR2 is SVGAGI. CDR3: CASRSPGQGDVEAFF. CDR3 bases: TGTGCCAGCAGGAGTCCGGGACAGGGTGACGTTGAAGCTTTCTTT.

The CDR3 region has the DNA TGTGCCAGCAGCTTGTCTGGCAGGGTCAAATACAATGAGCAGTTCTTC. Translation: CASSLSGRVKYNEQFF. This chain uses TRBV5-6 with TRBJ2-1; maybe TRBD1 (5 bases). CDR1 is SGHDT, CDR2 YYEEEE, per germline. V was clipped by 1 base and J by 4 bases, with 15 bases between them. This CDR3 has 16 residues. Full variable domain (remainder filled in from reference TRBV5-6 and TRBJ2-1): DAGVTQSPTHLIKTRGQQVTLRCSPKSGHDTVSWYQQALGQGPQFIFQYYEEEERQRGNFPDRFSGHQFPNYSSELNVNALLLGDSALYLCASSLSGRVKYNEQFFGPGTRLTVL.

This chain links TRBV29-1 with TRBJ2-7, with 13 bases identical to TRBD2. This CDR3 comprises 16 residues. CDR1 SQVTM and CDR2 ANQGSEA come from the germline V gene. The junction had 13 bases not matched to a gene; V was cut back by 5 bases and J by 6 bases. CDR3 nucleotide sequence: TGCAGCGTTACCGGGACTAGCGGGACAGATGGAGGCGAGCAGTACTTC. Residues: CSVTGTSGTDGGEQYF.

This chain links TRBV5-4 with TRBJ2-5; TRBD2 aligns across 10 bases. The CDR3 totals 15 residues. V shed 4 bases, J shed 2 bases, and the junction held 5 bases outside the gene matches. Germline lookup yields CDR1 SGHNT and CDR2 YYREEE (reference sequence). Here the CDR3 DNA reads TGTGCCAGCAGCCCGCGGACTAGCGGACAAGAGACCCAGTACTTC. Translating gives CASSPRTSGQETQYF. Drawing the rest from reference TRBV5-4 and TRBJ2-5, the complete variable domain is ETGVTQSPTHLIKTRGQQVTLRCSSQSGHNTVSWYQQALGQGPQFIFQYYREEENGRGNFPPRFSGLQFPNYSSELNVNALELDDSALYLCASSPRTSGQETQYFGPGTRLLVL.

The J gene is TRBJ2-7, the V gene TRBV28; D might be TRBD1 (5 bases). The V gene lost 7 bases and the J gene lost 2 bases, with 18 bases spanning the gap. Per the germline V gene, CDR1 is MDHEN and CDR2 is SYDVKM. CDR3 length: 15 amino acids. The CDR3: CASTPIPGNPYEQYF. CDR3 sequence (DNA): TGTGCCAGCACCCCCATCCCAGGGAACCCCTACGAGCAGTACTTC.